This passage covers 18 T cell receptor beta chains from one sample sequenced in a study of cytomegalovirus exposure and HLA in healthy donors. 60 Vbeta and 13 Jbeta primers were used in PCR. Clones were sequenced by immunoSEQ multiplex PCR, and TCRdb holds only the in-frame ones, with some missing. The sample carries some 180,000 clones, about four fifths recorded once. Material: PBMCs. All receptors come from a woman aged 25-40 years in good health and CMV-seronegative.

This sequence joins TRBV5-1 and TRBJ1-1; perhaps TRBD1 as D (6 bases). The CDR3 runs 14 residues. Between the trimmed V and J ends, which lost 1 base and 4 bases, there was a span of 11 bases. Germline CDR1 and CDR2: SGHRS and YFSETQ. The CDR3 DNA reads TGCGCCAGCAGCTTGACAGGGAGCATCACTGAAGCTTTCTTT. This translates into CASSLTGSITEAFF. Filled out from reference TRBV5-1 and TRBJ1-1, the complete variable domain reads KAGVTQTPRYLIKTRGQQVTLSCSPISGHRSVSWYQQTPGQGLQFLFEYFSETQRNKGNFPGRFSGRQFSNSRSEMNVSTLELGDSALYLCASSLTGSITEAFFGQGTRLTVV.

The CDR3 DNA reads as TGCGCCAGCAGCTTGGTTCAGGGGAATGAAAAACTGTTTTTT. Translated, it gives CASSLVQGNEKLFF. The J gene is TRBJ1-4, the V gene TRBV5-1; TRBD1 might be the D (6 bases). Germline values: CDR1 SGHRS, CDR2 YFSETQ. V shed 0 bases and J shed 5 bases, with 8 bases lying between them. This CDR3 comprises 14 residues.

The V call is TRBV9, the J call TRBJ2-7, with a tentative D call TRBD2 (5 bases). This CDR3 contains 16 residues. Between the trimmed V and J ends, which lost 1 base and 6 bases, there was a span of 20 bases. Germline CDR1 is SGDLS and CDR2 is YYNGEE. In DNA, the CDR3 is TGTGCCAGCAGCGTAACGGTCGAGAGGGCCCCTGGCGAGCAGTACTTC. Residues: CASSVTVERAPGEQYF.

This clone appeared once. V gene TRBV4-3 combines with J gene TRBJ2-7, with D possibly matching TRBD1 (6 bases). The germline CDR1 and CDR2 sequences are LGHNA and YSLEER. Trimming took 4 bases from V and 0 from J, leaving 16 bases between them. The CDR3 loop spans 16 amino acids. The CDR3 nucleotides are TGCGCCAGCAGCCCATCCCACGGCAGGGGCTCCTACGAGCAGTACTTC. It is translated as CASSPSHGRGSYEQYF.

This clone was seen a handful of times. The V call is TRBV19, the J call TRBJ2-2, with D possibly TRBD2 on 5 matching bases. Germline V gene lookup returns CDR1 LNHDA and CDR2 SQIVND (reference sequence). The CDR3 sequence is 16 residues long. V gave up 2 bases and J gave up 5 bases, with 15 bases separating them. The DNA for the CDR3 is TGTGCCAGTAGTATAAGGCCCGGGGTTCCGACCGGGGAGCTGTTTTTT. Amino acids: CASSIRPGVPTGELFF.

As to this clone: One end of the junction varies from germline; a read error may be responsible. Here the CDR3 DNA reads TGTGCTAGCAGCTTCGCTCAGGGGAACGAGCAGTACTTC. It yields the protein CASSFAQGNEQYF. The chain uses TRBV7-7 and TRBJ2-7; the D gene is possibly TRBD1 (6 bases). Per the germline V gene, CDR1 is SSHAT and CDR2 is FNYEAQ (reference sequence). CDR3 length: 13 residues.

The rearrangement uses TRBV4-1 and TRBJ1-5, with D unresolved. V was pared by 0 bases and J by 3 bases, with 9 bases between. Germline CDR1 and CDR2: MGHRA and YSYEKL. This CDR3 is built from 15 residues. CDR3: CASSQDYSVNQPQHF. CDR3 DNA sequence: TGCGCCAGCAGCCAAGACTACAGTGTCAATCAGCCCCAGCATTTT.

The chain couples TRBV2 to TRBJ1-2, with a possible D match to TRBD1 (5 bases). Germline V gene data show CDR1 as SNHLY and CDR2 as FYNNEI. The V end lost 8 bases, the J end lost 8 bases, and 18 bases lay between the germline ends. This CDR3 spans 13 amino acids. CDR3 DNA: TGTGCCAGCGCCCCTGGGGACTCTTGGGGCTACACCTTC. Translating gives CASAPGDSWGYTF.

The rearrangement links TRBV5-6 to TRBJ2-5; the D gene is possibly TRBD2 (5 bases). Trimming shortened V by 0 bases and J by 1 base, and 10 bases separated the two germline ends. This CDR3 region has 15 residues. The germline V gene encodes CDR1 SGHDT and CDR2 YYEEEE. DNA for the CDR3: TGTGCCAGCAGCTTGGCCCTAGCAACCCAAGAGACCCAGTACTTC. Translation gives CASSLALATQETQYF.

The chain combines TRBV6-1 with TRBJ2-7, with TRBD1 matching 8 bases. The germline V gene has CDR1 MNHNS and CDR2 SASEGT. The CDR3 covers 14 residues. The V segment lost 9 bases and the J segment 0 bases; nucleotides outside the gene matches: 7. CDR3 sequence: CASQTGVLSYEQYF. CDR3 coding DNA: TGTGCCAGTCAGACAGGGGTCCTCTCCTACGAGCAGTACTTC.

This rearrangement joins TRBV11-2 to TRBJ2-5; TRBD2 is a possible D gene (5 bases). CDR1 is SGHAT, CDR2 FQNNGV, per germline. V was clipped by 2 bases and J by 3 bases, with 10 bases between them. The CDR3 has 14 amino acids. For the CDR3, the DNA is TGTGCCAGCAGCTTACTAGCCGTCGAAGAGACCCAGTACTTC. Its translation: CASSLLAVEETQYF.

Only a few counts were recorded for this clone. In DNA, the CDR3 is TGTGCCTGGATAAATGGCTACACCTTC. This codes for CAWINGYTF. This chain uses TRBV30 with TRBJ1-2; D uncertain. The CDR3 consists of 9 residues. The ends were cut back, 4 bases at V and 6 bases at J, with 3 bases in the middle. Germline-derived CDR1 and CDR2 are GTSNPN and SVGIG (reference sequence).

This chain uses TRBV7-2 with TRBJ2-7, with TRBD2 as a possible D gene (7 bases). Trimming took off 5 bases at V and 3 bases at J, with 20 bases between the two ends. The CDR3 loop spans 16 amino acids. Germline V gene lookup returns CDR1 SGHTA and CDR2 FQGNSA. CDR3 in DNA: TGTGCCAGCAGCCTAAGGGGCGGGGGCCTCTTCTACGAGCAGTACTTC. Translation: CASSLRGGGLFYEQYF.

The chain employs TRBV9 and TRBJ1-2; 7 nucleotides agree with TRBD1. Germline V CDR1 and CDR2: SGDLS, YYNGEE. The CDR3 length is 14 residues. V shed 3 bases and J 5 bases; nucleotides not matched to a gene: 7. DNA of the CDR3: TGTGCCAGCAGCGCACCGGACAGGATTTATGGCTACACCTTC. Translating it yields CASSAPDRIYGYTF. Variable domain in full (rest from reference TRBV9 and TRBJ1-2): DSGVTQTPKHLITATGQRVTLRCSPRSGDLSVYWYQQSLDQGLQFLIQYYNGEERAKGNILERFSAQQFPDLHSELNLSSLELGDSALYFCASSAPDRIYGYTFGSGTRLTVV.

Only a few counts were recorded for this clone. The chain uses TRBV7-3 and TRBJ2-5; D is perhaps TRBD1 (6 bases). Judging by the DNA end, TRBJ2-7 fits better; the J call may be wrong. This CDR3 has 13 residues. The germline gives CDR1 SGHTA, CDR2 FQGTGA. DNA for the CDR3: TGTGCCAGCAGCTCAGGGGTGTCCTACGAGCAGTACTTC. It translates to CASSSGVSYEQYF.

The gene calls are TRBV19 and TRBJ1-1; D is ambiguous. Germline CDR1 is LNHDA and CDR2 is SQIVND (reference sequence). Trimming pared 5 bases from V and 1 base from J, leaving 11 bases between. This CDR3 spans 14 amino acids. CDR3 nucleotides: TGTGCCAGTAGTCACCGAGGAGGGAACACTGAAGCTTTCTTT. The encoded protein is CASSHRGGNTEAFF.

The CDR3 region has the DNA TGTGCCAGCAGCCACCTAGGGGAAGACTATGGCTACACCTTC. Protein: CASSHLGEDYGYTF. The chain recombines TRBV6-1 with TRBJ1-2; D perhaps matches TRBD1 (5 bases). This CDR3 is 14 amino acids long. Germline V gene sequence: CDR1 MNHNS, CDR2 SASEGT. V lost 6 bases and J 3 bases, leaving 14 bases between the germline ends.

The rearrangement links TRBV30 to TRBJ2-1, with D perhaps TRBD1 (5 bases). Between the trimmed V and J ends, which lost 4 bases and 8 bases, there was a span of 18 bases. The CDR3 has 14 amino acids. Germline values: CDR1 GTSNPN, CDR2 SVGIG (reference sequence). The CDR3 DNA follows: TGTGCCTGGACTTTTGGCAGGGAATACGATGAGCAGTTCTTC. Translated: CAWTFGREYDEQFF.